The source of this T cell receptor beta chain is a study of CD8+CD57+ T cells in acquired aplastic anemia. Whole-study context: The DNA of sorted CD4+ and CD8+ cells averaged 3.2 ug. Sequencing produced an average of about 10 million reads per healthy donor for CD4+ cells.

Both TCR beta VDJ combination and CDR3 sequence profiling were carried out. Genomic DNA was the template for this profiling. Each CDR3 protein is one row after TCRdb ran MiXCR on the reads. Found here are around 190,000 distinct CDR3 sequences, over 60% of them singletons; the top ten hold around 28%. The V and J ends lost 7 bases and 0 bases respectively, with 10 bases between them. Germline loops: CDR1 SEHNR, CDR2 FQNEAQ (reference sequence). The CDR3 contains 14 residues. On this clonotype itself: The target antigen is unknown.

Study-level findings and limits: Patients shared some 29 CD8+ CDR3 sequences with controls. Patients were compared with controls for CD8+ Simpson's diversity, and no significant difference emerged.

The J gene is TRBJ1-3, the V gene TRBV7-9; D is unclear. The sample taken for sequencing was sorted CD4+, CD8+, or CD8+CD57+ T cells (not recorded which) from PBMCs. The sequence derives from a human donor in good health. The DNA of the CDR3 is TGTGCCAGCATCTCCGGGAGCTCTGGAAACACCATATATTTT. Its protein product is CASISGSSGNTIYF.